This passage covers 2 T cell receptor beta chains from one sample sequenced in a study of blood T cell repertoires in COVID-19. TCRdb keeps only in-frame clones here, not all; method: immunoSEQ multiplex PCR. The sample lists 150,000 to 200,000 clones, 75% to 85% seen once, with about 3.7% in the top ten. The material sequenced was PBMCs or T cells enriched from blood (not recorded which). Receptors were obtained from a woman between 55 and 75 years old who had recovered from COVID-19.

The chain has TRBV13 and TRBJ2-7, with a tentative D call TRBD1 (5 bases). V shed 4 bases and J shed 2 bases, with 12 bases lying between them. This CDR3 contains 14 residues. Germline V gives CDR1 PRHDT, CDR2 FYEKMQ (reference sequence). CDR3 residues: CASSSVDRTYEQYF. The DNA for the CDR3 is TGTGCCAGCAGCTCCGTAGACAGAACCTACGAGCAGTACTTC.

The chain has TRBV5-4 and TRBJ2-1, with D possibly matching TRBD1 (6 bases). Germline lookup yields CDR1 SGHNT and CDR2 YYREEE (reference sequence). The CDR3 covers 13 residues. Trimming pared 4 bases from V and 9 bases from J, leaving 14 bases between. CDR3 loop: CASSDQQGSEQFF. In nucleotides, the CDR3 is TGTGCCAGCAGCGACCAACAGGGCTCTGAGCAGTTCTTC.